This is a list of T cell receptor beta chains from one sample in a study of CD8 T cells in ankylosing spondylitis. Using its own MiXCR run on the 5' RACE reads, TCRdb lists one record per CDR3 protein. The sample includes roughly 240,000 distinct CDR3 sequences, more than 25% of them seen just once. The sequenced sample was blood, either unsorted or a sorted T cell fraction (not recorded which). The receptor source for this set is a male donor with ankylosing spondylitis or in good health (not recorded which). The CDR3 runs from the conserved cysteine through the conserved F or W. The order of the fields is V gene, D gene, J gene, clone size, CDR3 protein, CDR3 DNA. D genes are given only for firm matches. Where a row states a size, it is once, few, many or the class of an expanded clone; other rows omit it.

TRBV18	NA	TRBJ2-7	few	CASSPQTGSEQYF	TGTGCCAGCTCACCACAAACAGGTTCCGAGCAGTACTTC
TRBV12-3/TRBV12-4	NA	TRBJ2-1	NA	CASSFNTRGYNEQFF	TGTGCCAGCAGTTTCAACACGCGGGGCTACAATGAGCAGTTCTTC
TRBV5-5	NA	TRBJ1-3	few	CASSLAPTRDFSGNTIYF	TGTGCCAGCAGCTTGGCCCCCACCCGGGACTTCTCTGGAAACACCATATATTTT
TRBV2	TRBD1	TRBJ2-1	once	CASTPDRVGINEQFF	TGTGCCAGCACCCCGGACAGGGTGGGAATAAATGAGCAGTTCTTC
TRBV20-1	NA	TRBJ2-3	NA	CSATQGPATDTQYF	TGCAGTGCTACACAGGGCCCCGCCACAGATACGCAGTATTTT
TRBV5-1	NA	TRBJ2-3	NA	CASSFPGNTDTQYF	TGCGCCAGCAGCTTTCCGGGAAACACAGATACGCAGTATTTT
TRBV20-1	TRBD2	TRBJ2-1	NA	CSARDGGGSYNEQFF	TGCAGTGCTAGAGATGGGGGGGGATCCTACAATGAGCAGTTCTTC
TRBV12-3/TRBV12-4	NA	TRBJ1-2	few	CASSLAGLGYGYTF	TGTGCCAGCAGTTTAGCAGGCTTGGGCTATGGCTACACCTTC
TRBV5-6	NA	TRBJ1-5	few	CASSSIRNFKSNQPQHF	TGTGCCAGCAGCTCGATCAGGAATTTTAAGAGCAATCAGCCCCAGCATTTT
TRBV5-1	TRBD1	TRBJ2-6	NA	CASSSTSTGGPGANVLTF	TGCGCCAGCAGCTCGACGTCTACAGGGGGACCTGGGGCCAACGTCCTGACTTTC
TRBV6-1	NA	TRBJ2-3	few	CASSEHQPGTDTQYF	TGTGCCAGCAGTGAACACCAACCGGGCACAGATACGCAGTATTTT
TRBV5-1	NA	TRBJ1-6	few	CASTNIGVNSPLHF	TGCGCCAGCACCAACATAGGGGTTAATTCACCCCTCCACTTT
TRBV20-1	NA	TRBJ1-1	few	CSAPTGIANTEAFF	TGCAGTGCCCCTACGGGGATCGCGAACACTGAAGCTTTCTTT
TRBV28	NA	TRBJ1-5	few	CASRATGLDQPQHF	TGTGCCAGCAGAGCAACAGGGCTAGATCAGCCCCAGCATTTT
TRBV7-9	NA	TRBJ1-5	NA	CASSFNEGSQPQHF	TGTGCCAGCAGCTTTAATGAGGGTTCCCAGCCCCAGCATTTT
TRBV5-1	TRBD1	TRBJ2-7	few	CASSLGQATYEQYF	TGCGCCAGCAGCTTAGGACAGGCGACCTACGAGCAGTACTTC
TRBV5-6	NA	TRBJ2-7	few	CASRPRTDSYEQYF	TGTGCCAGCAGGCCCAGGACGGACTCCTACGAGCAGTACTTC
TRBV5-6	NA	TRBJ2-1	NA	CASSLSRGFFYNEQFF	TGTGCCAGCAGCTTGAGCAGGGGTTTTTTCTACAATGAGCAGTTCTTC
TRBV30	NA	TRBJ2-3	NA	CAWHPGLATDTQYF	TGTGCCTGGCACCCAGGCTTGGCAACAGATACGCAGTATTTT
TRBV10-3	NA	TRBJ2-7	NA	CAISVGLGESSSYEQYF	TGTGCCATCAGTGTAGGATTAGGAGAAAGCTCATCCTACGAGCAGTACTTC
TRBV10-3	TRBD2	TRBJ2-1	NA	CAISDHPSGRNNEQFF	TGTGCCATCAGCGACCATCCTAGCGGGAGAAACAATGAGCAGTTCTTC
TRBV5-5	NA	TRBJ1-6	few	CASSLGRISYNSPLHF	TGTGCCAGCAGCTTGGGACGTATCTCCTATAATTCACCCCTCCACTTT
TRBV6-1	NA	TRBJ1-3	few	CASSIGATGNTIYF	TGTGCCAGCAGTATAGGAGCGACTGGAAACACCATATATTTT
TRBV20-1	NA	TRBJ2-2	once	CSASPGSGLNTGELFF	TGCAGTGCTAGCCCGGGGAGCGGACTGAACACCGGGGAGCTGTTTTTT
TRBV5-6	TRBD2	TRBJ2-1	few	CASSPTGGSSYNEQFF	TGTGCCAGCAGCCCTACGGGGGGGAGCTCCTACAATGAGCAGTTCTTC
TRBV11-2	NA	TRBJ1-1	NA	CASSLVGGHLNTEAFF	TGTGCCAGCAGCTTAGTCGGGGGACACTTGAACACTGAAGCTTTCTTT
TRBV12-3/TRBV12-4	NA	TRBJ2-7	few	CASGISSYEQYF	TGTGCCAGCGGGATAAGCTCCTACGAGCAGTACTTC
TRBV20-1	NA	TRBJ2-7	NA	CSATWTSSSYEQYF	TGCAGTGCCACGTGGACAAGTTCATCCTACGAGCAGTACTTC
TRBV20-1	TRBD2	TRBJ2-7	NA	CSAVGRSPYEQYF	TGCAGTGCCGTCGGGAGGTCACCCTACGAGCAGTACTTC
TRBV20-1	TRBD2	TRBJ2-1	many	CSAPPLRGANEQFF	TGCAGTGCCCCTCCTCTGCGGGGGGCAAATGAGCAGTTCTTC
TRBV27	NA	TRBJ2-7	NA	CASSSLFGTEVYEQYF	TGTGCCAGCAGTTCTCTCTTCGGGACGGAAGTCTACGAGCAGTACTTC
TRBV6-1	NA	TRBJ2-3	few	CASNPRGHSTDTQYF	TGTGCCAGCAACCCTCGCGGGCATAGCACAGATACGCAGTATTTT
TRBV18	TRBD2	TRBJ2-1	NA	CASSPTSGAYNEQFF	TGTGCCAGCTCACCCACTAGCGGGGCCTACAATGAGCAGTTCTTC
TRBV7-9	NA	TRBJ2-2	many	CASSPIGFPNTGELFF	TGTGCCAGCAGCCCCATCGGGTTTCCGAACACCGGGGAGCTGTTTTTT
TRBV5-6	TRBD1	TRBJ1-2	NA	CASSPRQGARTNYGYTF	TGTGCCAGCAGCCCGAGACAGGGGGCAAGGACTAACTATGGCTACACCTTC
TRBV13	TRBD1	TRBJ2-7	NA	CASSGQGTTYEQYF	TGTGCCAGCAGCGGACAGGGAACAACCTACGAGCAGTACTTC
TRBV12-3/TRBV12-4	NA	TRBJ2-7	NA	CASSLQGRSSEQYF	TGTGCCAGCAGTCTACAGGGGAGGTCATCCGAGCAGTACTTC
TRBV4-2	NA	TRBJ1-5	few	CASSQGTGIDQPQHF	TGTGCCAGCAGCCAGGGTACAGGGATTGATCAGCCCCAGCATTTT
TRBV29-1	TRBD1	TRBJ1-6	many	CSVRSGTANSPLHF	TGCAGCGTTCGCTCCGGGACAGCAAATTCACCCCTCCACTTT
TRBV5-1	TRBD2	TRBJ2-5	NA	CASSLGSGGREETQYF	TGCGCCAGCAGCTTGGGTTCGGGGGGGCGCGAGGAGACCCAGTACTTC
TRBV5-1	TRBD1	TRBJ2-5	NA	CASRSGTGQETQYF	TGCGCCAGCAGATCCGGGACAGGGCAAGAGACCCAGTACTTC
TRBV12-3/TRBV12-4	TRBD2	TRBJ2-5	few	CASSLAGLAAF	TGTGCCAGCAGTTTAGCCGGACTAGCGGCCTTC
TRBV20-1	NA	TRBJ1-1	NA	CSKPKRAGTEAFF	TGCAGTAAACCGAAGAGGGCCGGGACTGAAGCTTTCTTT
TRBV5-5	NA	TRBJ2-1	few	CASSLRVLPYNEQFF	TGTGCCAGCAGCTTAAGGGTCCTCCCCTACAATGAGCAGTTCTTC
TRBV14	NA	TRBJ2-7	NA	CASTVSAGEVHEQYF	TGTGCCAGCACCGTAAGTGCAGGGGAAGTGCACGAGCAGTACTTC
TRBV20-1	TRBD1	TRBJ1-6	few	CSAKTGGSYNSPLHF	TGCAGTGCTAAGACAGGGGGGTCCTATAATTCACCCCTCCACTTT
TRBV29-1	NA	TRBJ1-4	NA	CSVRSGKNEKLFF	TGCAGCGTTCGGTCCGGGAAGAATGAAAAACTGTTTTTT
TRBV12-3/TRBV12-4	NA	TRBJ1-1	NA	CASSLARRAGEAFF	TGTGCCAGCAGTTTAGCGCGTAGGGCCGGTGAAGCTTTCTTT